This T cell receptor beta chain was found in a study of T cell responses to AZD1222 COVID-19 vaccine. Broader study findings: Among the donors, most were white British and more were female, and clonal diversity was possibly underestimated.

Comments on this clone: Its antigen is undetermined.

Sequenced by immunoSEQ multiplex PCR; TCRdb stores in-frame clones only, minus some. Among 130,000 or so clones listed, under 90% were seen once. Sequencing used peripheral blood, obtained on day 0 of AZD1222 vaccination. This clonotype was obtained from an adult in good health.

CDR3 loop: CASSRDRQSNQPQHF. The DNA for the CDR3 is TGTGCCAGTAGTCGGGACAGACAAAGCAATCAGCCCCAGCATTTT. V and J are TRBV19 and TRBJ1-5; 7 nucleotides match TRBD1. V shed 5 bases, J shed 1 base, and the junction held 5 bases outside the gene matches. Germline-derived CDR1 and CDR2 are LNHDA and SQIVND (reference sequence). The CDR3 has 15 residues.